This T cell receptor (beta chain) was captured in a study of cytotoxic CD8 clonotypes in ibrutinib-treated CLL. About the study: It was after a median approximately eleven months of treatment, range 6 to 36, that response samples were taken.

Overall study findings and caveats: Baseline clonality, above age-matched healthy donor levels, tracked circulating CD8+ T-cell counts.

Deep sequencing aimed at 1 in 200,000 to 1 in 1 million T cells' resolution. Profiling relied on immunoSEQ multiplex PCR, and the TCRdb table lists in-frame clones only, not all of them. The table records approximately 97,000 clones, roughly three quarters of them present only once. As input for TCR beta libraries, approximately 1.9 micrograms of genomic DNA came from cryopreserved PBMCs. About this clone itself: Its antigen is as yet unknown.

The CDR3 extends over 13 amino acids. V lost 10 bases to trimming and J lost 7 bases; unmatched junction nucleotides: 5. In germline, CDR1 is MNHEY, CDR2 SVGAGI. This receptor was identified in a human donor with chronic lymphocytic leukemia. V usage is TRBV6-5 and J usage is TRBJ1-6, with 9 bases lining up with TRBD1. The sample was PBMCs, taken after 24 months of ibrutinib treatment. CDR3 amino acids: CAIRTGENSPLHF. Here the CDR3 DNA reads TGTGCCATCCGGACAGGGGAAAATTCACCCCTCCACTTT.